This T cell receptor beta chain emerged from a study of T-cell reconstitution after alpha-beta-depleted transplantation in children. Study-level results: There were some patients whose high TCRbeta diversity at day 60 came from surviving recipient T cells and thymic progenitors. As was reported, about two months after transplant, alpha-beta T cells came from several hundred expanded graft clones. By one year post-transplant, T-cell counts and diversity largely arose from T cells that were newly produced.

V was clipped by 6 bases and J by 0 bases, with 14 bases between them. The CDR3 loop spans 15 amino acids. Per germline, CDR1 MDHEN and CDR2 SYDVKM. In its sample, this clonotype was seen many times. The antigen is unknown. For TCRbeta, the library was prepared with unique molecular identifiers. TCRdb reprocessed the PCR reads via MiXCR and lists one record per CDR3 protein. The sample yields some 50,000 distinct CDR3 sequences, around 8.8% seen once. Here the sequenced sample was PBMCs, mostly from graft donor cells, taken 60 days after TCRalphabeta/CD19-depleted stem cell transplant. The source is a male patient aged 2-10 years who had a stem cell transplant for chronic granulomatous disease, so the T cells may come from the graft donor. The V call is TRBV28, the J call TRBJ1-1; tentative D call: TRBD1 (5 bases). As DNA, the CDR3 is TGTGCCAGCAGCCCACCCTGGGGGATGAACACTGAAGCTTTCTTT. Translation: CASSPPWGMNTEAFF.